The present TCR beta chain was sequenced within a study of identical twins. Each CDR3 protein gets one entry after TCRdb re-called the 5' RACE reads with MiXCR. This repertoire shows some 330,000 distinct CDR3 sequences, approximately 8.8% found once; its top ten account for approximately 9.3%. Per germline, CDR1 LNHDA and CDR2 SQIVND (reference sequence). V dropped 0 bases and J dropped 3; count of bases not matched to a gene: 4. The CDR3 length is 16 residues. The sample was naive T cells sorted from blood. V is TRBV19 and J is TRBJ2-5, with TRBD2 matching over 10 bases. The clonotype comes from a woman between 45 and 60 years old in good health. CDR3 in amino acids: CASSIEGLAVKETQYF. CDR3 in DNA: TGTGCCAGTAGTATAGAAGGACTAGCGGTGAAAGAGACCCAGTACTTC.